The T cell receptor beta chain described here comes from a study of shared clonotypes between healthy human individuals. V lost 5 bases to trimming and J lost 8 bases; unmatched junction nucleotides: 7. CDR3 size: 15 residues. Germline V lookup: CDR1 MDHEN, CDR2 SYDVKM. CD45RO-negative cells were positively selected for CCR7, leaving out terminally differentiated effector memory CD45RA+ cells. Donors were healthy HIV-negative adults without recent acute infections or vaccinations. Using immunoSEQ multiplex PCR, the repertoire was profiled, and TCRdb retains in-frame clones only, with some absent. The table includes just over 2,000,000 clones, just under 95% detected once.

This clonotype originated in a man in his late teens or twenties in good health. The rearrangement uses TRBV28 and TRBJ1-6; 9 bases match TRBD1. What was sequenced was naive CD8+ T cells sorted from blood. In nucleotides, the CDR3 is TGTGCCAGCAGTGATTCGACAGGGGGGCATTCACCCCTCCACTTT. Translating it yields CASSDSTGGHSPLHF.